A single sample gave rise to the 9 T cell receptor beta chains below, sequenced in a study of control samples from healthy donors and cancer patients. The table came from immunoSEQ multiplex PCR; TCRdb's copy has only in-frame clones and leaves some out. The sample lists tens of thousands of clones, 83% occurring once. The sequenced sample consisted of blood. Every receptor here comes from a man between 60 and 75 years old in good health.

V usage is TRBV4-3 and J usage is TRBJ2-5; 7 bases are a match to TRBD2. CDR1 and CDR2 from the germline V gene are LGHNA and YSLEER. The CDR3 contains 14 residues. Germline trimming cut 1 base from V and 4 bases from J; bases unmatched to any gene: 3. The chain's CDR3 is CASSQGGGRETQYF. The DNA for the CDR3 is TGCGCCAGCAGCCAAGGGGGAGGGAGAGAGACCCAGTACTTC.

The CDR3 DNA reads as TGCGCCAGCAGCCCTCGAACAGGGGGCGGGATTGGCTACACCTTC. This sequence encodes CASSPRTGGGIGYTF. This chain uses TRBV4-1 with TRBJ1-2; 9 bases align to TRBD1. With V trimmed by 4 bases and J by 7 bases, 10 bases remained unmatched. The CDR3 is made up of 15 amino acids. Germline V CDR1 and CDR2: MGHRA, YSYEKL.

This clone was counted a few times. The chain joins TRBV6-2 or TRBV6-3 to TRBJ2-7; 9 bases are shared with TRBD1. This CDR3 is built from 18 residues. Losses at the gene ends were 2 bases for V and 1 base for J; bases not matched to a gene: 12. Germline V gene lookup returns CDR1 MNHEY and CDR2 SVGEGT. CDR3 DNA sequence: TGTGCCAGCAGTTACACAATCTTACAGGGGGCCGGATCCTACGAGCAGTACTTC. It translates to CASSYTILQGAGSYEQYF.

The chain recombines TRBV24-1 with TRBJ1-4; D is ambiguous. This CDR3 is built from 13 residues. Trimming shortened V by 0 bases and J by 13 bases, and 11 bases separated the two germline ends. Germline CDR1 and CDR2: KGHDR and SFDVKD. The CDR3 sequence is CATSDLPLHGLFF. The CDR3 nucleotides read TGTGCCACCAGTGATTTGCCCCTACACGGACTGTTTTTT.

In its sample, this clone ranks as medium-sized. The chain has TRBV2 and TRBJ2-3; D not resolved. The CDR3 runs to 12 residues. CDR1 and CDR2 (germline): SNHLY, FYNNEI. Deletions cut 9 bases from V and 5 bases from J, with 12 bases between. CDR3: CASLDPGDTQYF. DNA of the CDR3: TGTGCCAGTTTGGACCCGGGAGATACGCAGTATTTT. Full variable domain (remainder filled in from reference TRBV2 and TRBJ2-3): EPEVTQTPSHQVTQMGQEVILRCVPISNHLYFYWYRQILGQKVEFLVSFYNNEISEKSEIFDDQFSVERPDGSNFTLKIRSTKLEDSAMYFCASLDPGDTQYFGPGTRLTVL.

The chain combines TRBV7-8 with TRBJ2-5; 7 nucleotides line up with TRBD2. The CDR3 loop spans 14 amino acids. Germline CDR1 reads SGHVS; CDR2 reads FQNEAQ. The V and J ends lost 4 bases and 0 bases, in that order; junction bases with no gene match: 2. The CDR3 nucleotides read TGTGCCAGCAGCTGGGGAGGGGACCAAGAGACCCAGTACTTC. It yields the protein CASSWGGDQETQYF. Variable domain in full (rest from reference TRBV7-8 and TRBJ2-5): GAGVSQSPRYKVAKRGQDVALRCDPISGHVSLFWYQQALGQGPEFLTYFQNEAQLDKSGLPSDRFFAERPEGSVSTLKIQRTQQEDSAVYLCASSWGGDQETQYFGPGTRLLVL.

The chain has TRBV30 and TRBJ1-3, with D hard to call. From germline, CDR1 is GTSNPN and CDR2 SVGIG (reference sequence). Trimming removed 2 bases at V and 0 bases at J, with 5 bases between. There are 13 residues in the CDR3. The CDR3 nucleotides read TGTGCCTGGAGTTCCGACTCTGGAAACACCATATATTTT. Its translation: CAWSSDSGNTIYF.

The rearrangement joins TRBV6-1 to TRBJ1-2; 7 nucleotides align to TRBD1. The V gene's germline CDR1 is MNHNS and CDR2 SASEGT. This CDR3 spans 14 amino acids. The J segment lost 2 bases and the V segment lost 2 bases, leaving 2 bases of the junction unmatched. Here the CDR3 reads CASSEWDRNYGYTF. The CDR3 DNA follows: TGTGCCAGCAGTGAATGGGACAGAAACTATGGCTACACCTTC.

For this clone: One end of the junction does not line up with germline, which may come from a read error. The gene calls are TRBV18 and TRBJ2-7; D possibly corresponds to TRBD1 (7 bases). This CDR3 is built from 15 residues. Germline-derived CDR1 and CDR2 are KGHSH and LQKENI. The CDR3 DNA is TGTGCCAACTCACCACCGTCTCTCAGGGGGGACGAGCAGTACTTC. This translates into CANSPPSLRGDEQYF.